This T cell receptor (beta chain) originates from a study of T cell responses to AZD1222 COVID-19 vaccine. Data came from immunoSEQ multiplex PCR; TCRdb stores just in-frame clones and leaves some out. The data contain about 120,000 clones, 70% to 90% of them singletons. This CDR3 spans 15 amino acids. CDR1 and CDR2 (germline): SGHKS, YYEKEE (reference sequence). Trimming shortened V by 4 bases and J by 2 bases, and 13 bases separated the two germline ends. The TCR sequence derives from an adult in good health. Sample: peripheral blood, taken on day 0 of AZD1222 vaccination. This chain links TRBV5-5 with TRBJ1-3, with no clear D. The CDR3 region is CASSPTLGAGNTIYF. The CDR3 nucleotides are TGTGCCAGCAGCCCAACCTTGGGTGCTGGAAACACCATATATTTT.